What follows are 12 T cell receptor beta chains derived from one specimen sequenced in a study of control samples from healthy donors and cancer patients. Clones were sequenced by immunoSEQ multiplex PCR, and TCRdb holds only the in-frame ones, with some missing. The sample records about 98,000 clones, 75% to 85% being singletons. Sequencing was done on a sample of blood. The receptor set was obtained from a woman in her twenties or thirties in good health.

This clone appeared once. The DNA for the CDR3 is TGTGCCAGCAGCGTAGAACTAGCCGGGTACAATGAGCAGTTCTTC. Its protein is CASSVELAGYNEQFF. The chain couples TRBV9 to TRBJ2-1; maybe TRBD2 (6 bases). Looked up from germline, CDR1 is SGDLS and CDR2 is YYNGEE. Trimming removed 0 bases from V and 4 bases from J, with 11 bases in between. This CDR3 contains 15 residues.

V gene TRBV3-1 (or the pseudogene TRBV3-2) combines with J gene TRBJ2-7; D might be TRBD1 (5 bases). The ends were cut back, 4 bases at V and 6 bases at J, with 13 bases in the middle. This CDR3 has 13 residues. Germline CDR1 reads LGHDT; CDR2 reads YNNKEL (reference sequence). CDR3 residues: CASSRKTAGEQYF. CDR3 nucleotide sequence: TGTGCCAGCAGCCGAAAGACAGCAGGCGAGCAGTACTTC.

The V gene is TRBV6-5, the J gene TRBJ2-7; D possibly corresponds to TRBD1 (5 bases). V lost 4 bases to trimming and J lost 2 bases, with 15 bases between them. Per germline, CDR1 MNHEY and CDR2 SVGAGI. The CDR3 runs 15 residues. The CDR3 DNA reads TGTGCCAGCAGTTCAGGGCTACAGCAACCCTACGAGCAGTACTTC. As protein: CASSSGLQQPYEQYF.

This clone occurred once. V is TRBV5-1 and J is TRBJ2-2; D unclear. This CDR3 has 14 amino acids. The V end was cut by 5 bases, the J end by 4 bases, with 12 bases between. CDR1 and CDR2 from the germline V gene are SGHRS and YFSETQ. CDR3 sequence reads: CASRPLGFTGELFF. The CDR3 DNA follows: TGCGCCAGCAGGCCCCTAGGGTTCACCGGGGAGCTGTTTTTT. The whole variable domain, remainder taken from reference TRBV5-1 and TRBJ2-2, is KAGVTQTPRYLIKTRGQQVTLSCSPISGHRSVSWYQQTPGQGLQFLFEYFSETQRNKGNFPGRFSGRQFSNSRSEMNVSTLELGDSALYLCASRPLGFTGELFFGEGSRLTVL.

This clone showed up just once. The chain couples TRBV2 to TRBJ1-2, with a weak D call TRBD1 (6 bases). CDR1 and CDR2 (germline): SNHLY, FYNNEI. Trimming shortened V by 2 bases and J by 2 bases, and 9 bases separated the two germline ends. This CDR3 is built from 14 residues. This chain's CDR3 is CASSERRGNYGYTF. In nucleotides, the CDR3 is TGTGCCAGCAGTGAACGTAGGGGGAACTATGGCTACACCTTC.

V is TRBV7-3 and J is TRBJ2-3, with D possibly called TRBD1 or TRBD2 (6 bases each). The CDR3 loop spans 14 amino acids. Germline V gene data show CDR1 as SGHTA and CDR2 as FQGTGA. The V end lost 5 bases, the J end lost 6 bases, and 15 bases lay between the germline ends. The CDR3 loop is CASSKWQGRDTQYF. DNA of the CDR3: TGTGCCAGCAGCAAGTGGCAGGGGAGGGATACGCAGTATTTT.

The chain couples TRBV12-3 or TRBV12-4 to TRBJ2-3, with unresolved D. The CDR3 has 13 amino acids. V shed 1 base and J shed 2 bases, with 4 bases lying between them. The CDR3 protein is CASSLGPTDTQYF. In nucleotides, the CDR3 is TGTGCCAGCAGTTTAGGCCCCACAGATACGCAGTATTTT.

This clone appeared once. This chain joins TRBV6-4 and TRBJ2-3; D not resolved. The germline V gene encodes CDR1 MRHNA and CDR2 SNTAGT. CDR3 size: 13 residues. Trimming removed 0 bases at V and 3 bases at J, with 4 bases between. The CDR3 DNA reads as TGTGCCAGCAGTGACTCCACGACAGATACGCAGTATTTT. Translated: CASSDSTTDTQYF.

V usage is TRBV11-3 and J usage is TRBJ2-3; TRBD1 matches 8 bases. Germline assignment: CDR1 SGHNT and CDR2 YENEEA. The CDR3 is 15 residues long. The trim removed 3 bases at V and 3 bases at J, leaving 5 bases unmatched. CDR3 nucleotide sequence: TGTGCCAGCAGCTTTCAGGGGGCAAGGACAGATACGCAGTATTTT. The encoded protein is CASSFQGARTDTQYF. Complete variable domain (other parts from reference TRBV11-3 and TRBJ2-3): EAGVVQSPRYKIIEKKQPVAFWCNPISGHNTLYWYLQNLGQGPELLIRYENEEAVDDSQLPKDRFSAERLKGVDSTLKIQPAELGDSAVYLCASSFQGARTDTQYFGPGTRLTVL.

V gene TRBV6-2 or TRBV6-3 combines with J gene TRBJ2-1; 9 bases line up with TRBD2. CDR1 and CDR2 (germline): MNHEY, SVGEGT. The CDR3 consists of 15 residues. The junction had 5 bases not matched to a gene; V was cut back by 2 bases and J by 6 bases. CDR3 sequence reads: CASSYLAGSLNEQFF. The CDR3, as DNA: TGTGCCAGCAGTTACCTAGCGGGGTCCCTCAATGAGCAGTTCTTC.

The V call is TRBV9, the J call TRBJ1-2; 12 nucleotides align to TRBD1. The CDR3 runs to 19 residues. Germline assignment: CDR1 SGDLS and CDR2 YYNGEE. V lost 1 base to trimming and J lost 6 bases; unmatched junction nucleotides: 16. The CDR3 loop reads CASSVIPSGTGGVWNGYTF. The DNA for the CDR3 is TGTGCCAGCAGCGTAATCCCATCCGGGACAGGGGGCGTCTGGAATGGCTACACCTTC.

The rearrangement joins TRBV5-1 to TRBJ2-3; either TRBD1 or TRBD2 may supply D (5 bases each). This CDR3 spans 15 amino acids. The V and J ends lost 0 bases and 4 bases respectively, with 12 bases between them. Per germline, CDR1 SGHRS and CDR2 YFSETQ. The CDR3 sequence is CASSLAPGTADTQYF. In DNA, the CDR3 is TGCGCCAGCAGCTTGGCCCCGGGGACCGCAGATACGCAGTATTTT.